A single sample gave rise to the 14 T cell receptor beta chains below, sequenced in a study of blood T cell repertoires in COVID-19. The table came from immunoSEQ multiplex PCR; TCRdb's copy has only in-frame clones and leaves some out. The table lists 150,000 or so clones, over 70% of them singletons, with approximately 5.3% in the top ten. Sequencing used PBMCs or T cells enriched from blood (not recorded which). The receptors stem from a man between 65 and 85 years old who had been exposed to COVID-19.

The J gene is TRBJ2-2, the V gene TRBV9, with 8 bases identical to TRBD2. V lost 4 bases, J lost 2 bases, and 19 bases stayed unmatched. Looked up from germline, CDR1 is SGDLS and CDR2 is YYNGEE. The CDR3 length is 20 residues. The CDR3 loop is CASSTPSPGGALVNTGELFF. CDR3 nucleotides: TGTGCCAGCAGCACACCATCCCCCGGGGGGGCTCTAGTCAACACCGGGGAGCTGTTTTTT.

V gene TRBV18 combines with J gene TRBJ2-2; the match to TRBD1 covers 10 bases. Germline lookup yields CDR1 KGHSH and CDR2 LQKENI. The V segment lost 4 bases and the J segment 6 bases; nucleotides outside the gene matches: 2. This CDR3 is 14 amino acids long. The CDR3 DNA sequence: TGTGCCAGCTCACGGGACAGGGGAGCCGGGGAGCTGTTTTTT. Its protein is CASSRDRGAGELFF.

The V call is TRBV14, the J call TRBJ1-6; D possibly corresponds to TRBD1 (5 bases). This CDR3 comprises 14 residues. The V end was cut by 3 bases, the J end by 7 bases, with 10 bases between. Germline V CDR1 and CDR2: SGHDN, FVKESK. The CDR3 here is CASSHQTVNSPLHF. In DNA, the CDR3 is TGTGCCAGCAGCCACCAGACAGTCAATTCACCCCTCCACTTT. The whole variable domain, remainder taken from reference TRBV14 and TRBJ1-6, is EAGVTQFPSHSVIEKGQTVTLRCDPISGHDNLYWYRRVMGKEIKFLLHFVKESKQDESGMPNNRFLAERTGGTYSTLKVQPAELEDSGVYFCASSHQTVNSPLHFGNGTRLTVT.

The rearrangement links TRBV5-1 to TRBJ2-7; 14 positions match TRBD2. The trim removed 4 bases at V and 7 bases at J, leaving 7 bases unmatched. CDR1 and CDR2 (germline): SGHRS, YFSETQ. CDR3 length: 15 residues. CDR3: CASSMGGLAGAEQYF. The CDR3 nucleotides read TGCGCCAGCAGCATGGGGGGACTAGCGGGAGCTGAGCAGTACTTC.

The chain recombines TRBV13 with TRBJ2-7; the D is unclear. The V gene lost 5 bases and the J gene lost 6 bases, with 11 bases spanning the gap. The V gene's germline CDR1 is PRHDT and CDR2 FYEKMQ (reference sequence). The CDR3 totals 12 residues. The CDR3, as DNA: TGTGCCAGCAGCCCCCGTGGCCGCGAGCAGTACTTC. This gives the protein CASSPRGREQYF.

CDR3 nucleotides: TGTGCCAGCACCTCCGGGACAGGGAGAGTGAGGCAGTACTTC. Its translation: CASTSGTGRVRQYF. The V and J genes are TRBV28 and TRBJ2-7; TRBD1 matches 9 bases. The germline V gene has CDR1 MDHEN and CDR2 SYDVKM. The CDR3 length is 14 residues. V trimming: 7 bases; J trimming: 9 bases; junction bases outside the gene matches: 13.

Written as DNA, the CDR3 is TGTGCCTGGACGAAACGCGTCACTGAAGCTTTCTTT. It translates to CAWTKRVTEAFF. The chain joins TRBV30 to TRBJ1-1, with unresolved D. V lost 4 bases and J lost 4, with 10 bases in between. Looked up from germline, CDR1 is GTSNPN and CDR2 is SVGIG (reference sequence). The CDR3 is made up of 12 amino acids.

The chain joins TRBV10-3 to TRBJ2-7; tentatively, D is TRBD2 (7 bases). Germline V CDR1 and CDR2: ENHRY, SYGVKD. The CDR3 loop spans 14 amino acids. The CDR3 coding sequence is TGTGTGACACGGGGGGCAGGCACAACCTACGAGCAGTACTTC. It encodes CVTRGAGTTYEQYF.

The V gene is TRBV7-2, the J gene TRBJ1-5; D unclear. The germline gives CDR1 SGHTA, CDR2 FQGNSA. The V end lost 1 base, the J end lost 2 bases, and 12 bases lay between the germline ends. CDR3 length: 16 residues. The CDR3 sequence is CASSLGANGGNQPQHF. CDR3 coding DNA: TGTGCCAGCAGCTTAGGAGCAAACGGTGGCAATCAGCCCCAGCATTTT.

This clone was recorded only once. V is TRBV6-5 and J is TRBJ2-2; 7 bases are shared with TRBD2. Losses at the gene ends were 8 bases for V and 0 bases for J; bases not matched to a gene: 6. The CDR3 has 15 amino acids. Germline-derived CDR1 and CDR2 are MNHEY and SVGAGI. CDR3 sequence (DNA): TGTGCCAGCCTCCCGCTAGCGGCGAACACCGGGGAGCTGTTTTTT. Translating gives CASLPLAANTGELFF.

The CDR3 loop is CASSFRQGANSPLHF. The CDR3, as DNA: TGTGCCAGCAGCTTCAGACAGGGGGCAAATTCACCCCTCCACTTT. This chain connects TRBV5-4 to TRBJ1-6, with TRBD1 matching over 10 bases. V trimming: 2 bases; J trimming: 7 bases; junction bases outside the gene matches: 3. This CDR3 contains 15 residues. Germline values: CDR1 SGHNT, CDR2 YYREEE (reference sequence). Drawing the rest from reference TRBV5-4 and TRBJ1-6, the complete variable domain is ETGVTQSPTHLIKTRGQQVTLRCSSQSGHNTVSWYQQALGQGPQFIFQYYREEENGRGNFPPRFSGLQFPNYSSELNVNALELDDSALYLCASSFRQGANSPLHFGNGTRLTVT.

The CDR3 nucleotides read TGTGCCAGCATCTCCCCGAGAGGAATCTCCTACGAGCAGTACTTC. Translated, it gives CASISPRGISYEQYF. J is TRBJ2-7 and V is TRBV27, with D uncertain. CDR1 MNHEY and CDR2 SMNVEV come from the germline V gene (reference sequence). This CDR3 spans 15 amino acids. V lost 7 bases and J lost 0, with 16 bases in between.

V gene TRBV3-1 (or the pseudogene TRBV3-2) combines with J gene TRBJ1-2; unclear D gene. Germline values: CDR1 LGHDT, CDR2 YNNKEL (reference sequence). V was trimmed by 4 bases and J by 5 bases, leaving 14 bases between them. The CDR3 covers 14 residues. The CDR3 bases are TGTGCCAGCAGCCTGCGTGAGGTGAGGTATGGCTACACCTTC. Its translation: CASSLREVRYGYTF.

The genes are TRBV29-1 and TRBJ1-2; weak D call: TRBD1 (6 bases). V lost 6 bases to trimming and J lost 6 bases, with 14 bases between them. CDR3 size: 12 residues. CDR1 is SQVTM, CDR2 ANQGSEA, per germline. The CDR3 bases are TGCAGCGTGGGGGCCTACTCAGATGGCTACACCTTC. Protein: CSVGAYSDGYTF.